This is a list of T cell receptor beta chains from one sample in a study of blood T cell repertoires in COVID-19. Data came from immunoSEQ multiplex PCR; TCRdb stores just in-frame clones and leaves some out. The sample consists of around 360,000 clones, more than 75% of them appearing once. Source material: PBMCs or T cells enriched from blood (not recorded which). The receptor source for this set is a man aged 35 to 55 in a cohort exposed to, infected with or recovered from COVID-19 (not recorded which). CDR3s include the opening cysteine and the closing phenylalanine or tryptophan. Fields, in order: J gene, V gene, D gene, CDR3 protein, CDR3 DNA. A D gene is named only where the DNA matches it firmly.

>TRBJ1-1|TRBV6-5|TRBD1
CASTGTAPNTEAFF
TGTGCCAGTACCGGGACAGCTCCGAACACTGAAGCTTTCTTT
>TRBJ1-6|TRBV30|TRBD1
CAWGGQLDSPLHF
TGTGCCTGGGGGGGACAGCTCGATTCACCCCTCCACTTT
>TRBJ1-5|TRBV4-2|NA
CASSQASGIEQPQHF
TGTGCCAGCAGCCAAGCTTCAGGGATAGAGCAGCCCCAGCATTTT
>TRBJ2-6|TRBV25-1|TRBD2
CASSGMTSGSGANVLTF
TGTGCCAGCAGTGGTATGACTAGCGGCTCTGGGGCCAACGTCCTGACTTTC
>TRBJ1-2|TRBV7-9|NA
CASSENDRGYGYTF
TGTGCCAGCAGCGAAAACGACAGAGGCTATGGCTACACCTTC
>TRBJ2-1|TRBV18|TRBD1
CASSATGDNEQFF
TGTGCCAGCTCAGCGACAGGGGACAATGAGCAGTTCTTC
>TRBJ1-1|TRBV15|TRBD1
CATSRAGGIMNTEAFF
TGTGCCACCAGCAGAGCAGGGGGTATTATGAACACTGAAGCTTTCTTT
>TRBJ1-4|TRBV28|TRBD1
CASSDRGRTTNEKLFF
TGTGCCAGCAGCGACAGGGGGCGGACAACTAATGAAAAACTGTTTTTT
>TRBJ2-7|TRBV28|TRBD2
CASSGTSGILHEQYF
TGTGCCAGCAGTGGGACTAGCGGGATTCTACACGAGCAGTACTTC
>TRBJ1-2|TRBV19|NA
CASSTAGATGYTF
TGTGCCAGTAGTACAGCTGGGGCTACTGGCTACACCTTC